The sequence of this T cell receptor beta chain was determined in a study of OX40 agonist ivuxolimab in advanced cancers. Looking at the study overall: Having had anti-PD-1, anti-PD-L1 or anti-CTLA-4 therapy before was allowed, and under 50% had some. Regarding the study as a whole: Certain nonresponders likewise exhibited a low normalized T-cell clonal expansion. Clonal expansion by week 6 occurred in CD4+ and CD8+ blood T cells (at 0.1 to 3.0 mg/kg).

Profiling relied on immunoSEQ multiplex PCR, and the TCRdb table lists in-frame clones only, not all of them. The sample has 72,000 or so clones; about 88% are singletons. Germline assignment: CDR1 SGDLS and CDR2 YYNGEE. CDR3 length: 14 amino acids. V was trimmed by 3 bases and J by 4 bases, leaving 13 bases between them. Prior autoimmune disease or systemic immunosuppression barred patients. To note about this clone: Antigen: not known.

The chain is built from TRBV9 and TRBJ2-5; possible D gene TRBD1, 5 bases. This receptor was obtained from an adult with an advanced solid tumor such as melanoma, head and neck, liver or kidney cancer. Sequencing used CD4+ or CD8+ T cells sorted from blood, obtained in a trial of the OX40 agonist ivuxolimab. CDR3 in amino acids: CASSARGTSETQYF. The CDR3 DNA sequence: TGTGCCAGCAGCGCAAGGGGAACCTCAGAGACCCAGTACTTC.